This TCR beta chain was documented in a study of cytomegalovirus exposure and HLA in healthy donors. The CDR3 covers 13 residues. Germline CDR1 and CDR2: LNHDA and SQIVND (reference sequence). Trimming pared 2 bases from V and 1 base from J, leaving 6 bases between. 13 Jbeta primers and 60 Vbeta primers were used for the PCR. The repertoire was sequenced with immunoSEQ multiplex PCR; TCRdb's copy has only in-frame clones and lacks some. The repertoire holds roughly 160,000 clones, with 70% to 80% as singletons. V is TRBV19 and J is TRBJ2-7; TRBD1 is a possible D gene (6 bases). The sequencing input was PBMCs. This receptor was taken from a man between 18 and 29 years old in good health and CMV-seropositive. The CDR3 sequence is CASSIQGSYEQYF. The DNA for the CDR3 is TGTGCCAGTAGTATACAGGGGTCCTACGAGCAGTACTTC.